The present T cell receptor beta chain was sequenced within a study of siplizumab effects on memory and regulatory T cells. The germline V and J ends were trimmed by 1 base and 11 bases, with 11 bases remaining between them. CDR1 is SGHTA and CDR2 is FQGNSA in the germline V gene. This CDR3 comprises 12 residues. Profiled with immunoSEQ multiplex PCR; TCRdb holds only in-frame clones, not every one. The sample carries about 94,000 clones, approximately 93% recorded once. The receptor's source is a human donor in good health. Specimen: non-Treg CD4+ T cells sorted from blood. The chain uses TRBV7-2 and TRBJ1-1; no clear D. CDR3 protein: CASSLVGPLAFF. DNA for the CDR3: TGTGCCAGCAGCTTAGTAGGCCCGTTGGCTTTCTTT.